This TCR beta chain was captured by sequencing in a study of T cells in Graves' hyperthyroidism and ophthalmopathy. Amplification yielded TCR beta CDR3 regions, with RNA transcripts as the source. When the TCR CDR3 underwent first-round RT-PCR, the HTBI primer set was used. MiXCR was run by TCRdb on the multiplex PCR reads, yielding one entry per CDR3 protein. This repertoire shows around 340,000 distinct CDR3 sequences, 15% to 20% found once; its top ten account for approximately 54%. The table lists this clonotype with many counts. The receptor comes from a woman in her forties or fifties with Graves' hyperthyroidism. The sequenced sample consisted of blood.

CDR3 sequence: CASSYRGTDWFETQYF. The CDR3, as DNA: TGTGCCAGCAGTTACAGAGGGACAGATTGGTTCGAGACCCAGTACTTC. The chain combines TRBV6-5 with TRBJ2-5; 7 nucleotides align to TRBD1. The CDR3 covers 16 residues. Per germline, CDR1 MNHEY and CDR2 SVGAGI. The V and J ends lost 2 bases and 5 bases, in that order; junction bases with no gene match: 11.